This entry describes one TCR beta chain. Its antigen is still unknown. This entry belongs to a study of cytomegalovirus exposure and HLA in healthy donors. Study at large: About 200 million T cells yielded under 130 million unique TCR beta sequences in earlier analysis. Study-wide results and limits: Per a prior analysis, the majority of TCR beta V segments were productive roughly 90% or roughly 30% of the time. A later examination showed that TCR association rates differed by HLA locus, with DRB1 most and HLA-C fewest.

60 Vbeta and 13 Jbeta primers were used in PCR. Measured with immunoSEQ multiplex PCR; TCRdb has only the in-frame clones, and not every one. The sample records about 140,000 clones, 70% to 75% being singletons. The sequenced sample consisted of PBMCs. This receptor was obtained from a young woman in good health and CMV-seronegative.

The CDR3 is CASSLADNEQFF. In nucleotides, the CDR3 is TGCGCCAGCAGCCTAGCGGACAATGAGCAGTTCTTC. This rearrangement joins TRBV10-2 to TRBJ2-1, with 7 bases lining up with TRBD2. V lost 6 bases, J lost 5 bases, and 1 base stayed unmatched. The CDR3 has 12 residues. Looked up from germline, CDR1 is WSHSY and CDR2 is SAAADI.